This T cell receptor beta chain was captured by sequencing in a study of CD8+ T cells in alopecia areata. Reverse transcribed after extraction, RNA yielded cDNA as the sequencing template. TCRdb's table, derived via immunoSEQ multiplex PCR, lists solely in-frame clones and lacks some. The table lists around 29,000 clones, around two thirds of them singletons. Unmatched junction bases numbered 6, after V lost 0 bases and J lost 8 bases. The CDR3 spans 15 residues. In germline, CDR1 is SEHNR, CDR2 FQNEAQ (reference sequence). In its sample, this clone was seen a few times. This rearrangement joins TRBV7-9 to TRBJ2-4, with 8 bases fitting TRBD1. The sequence came from a human donor with alopecia areata. The sequencing input was NKG2D-high CD8+ T cells sorted from blood. As DNA, the CDR3 is TGTGCCAGCAGCTTAGCCAGACAGGGGACACACATTCAGTACTTC. This codes for CASSLARQGTHIQYF.